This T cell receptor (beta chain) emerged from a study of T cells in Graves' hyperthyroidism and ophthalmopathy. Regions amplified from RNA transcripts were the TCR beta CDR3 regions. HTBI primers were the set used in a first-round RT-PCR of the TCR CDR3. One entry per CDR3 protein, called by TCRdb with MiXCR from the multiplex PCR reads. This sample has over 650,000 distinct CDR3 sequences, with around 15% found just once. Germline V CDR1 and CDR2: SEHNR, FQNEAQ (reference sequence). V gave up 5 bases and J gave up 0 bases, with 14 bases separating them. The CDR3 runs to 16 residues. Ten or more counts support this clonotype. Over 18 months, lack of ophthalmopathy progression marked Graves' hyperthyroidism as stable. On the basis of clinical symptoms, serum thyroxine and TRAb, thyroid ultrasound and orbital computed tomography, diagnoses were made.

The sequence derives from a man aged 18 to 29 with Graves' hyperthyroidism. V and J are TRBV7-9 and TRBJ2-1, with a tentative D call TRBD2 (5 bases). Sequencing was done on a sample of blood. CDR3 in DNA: TGTGCCAGCAGCCCGGCTAGCCCCAACTCCTACAATGAGCAGTTCTTC. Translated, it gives CASSPASPNSYNEQFF.